The entry below describes one T cell receptor (beta chain). Its target is unknown. Per sample, at least 5 micrograms of total RNA were extracted. Primers used in a second PCR of roughly 7 to 12 cycles were a sample-barcoded 5' primer and a J-beta primer mix. TCRdb re-analysed the 5' RACE reads in MiXCR, keeping a single row per CDR3 protein. The sample contains some 920,000 distinct CDR3 sequences, around 54% of which appear only once. This CDR3 spans 15 amino acids. Germline CDR1 reads LNHDA; CDR2 reads SQIVND (reference sequence). Losses at the gene ends were 4 bases for V and 6 bases for J; bases not matched to a gene: 8. The record originates from a study of blood T cells in healthy people across ages. Points from the study as a whole: Age brought a roughly linear fall in TCR beta diversity measured per million T cells. When set beside aged donors, long-lived donors presented more naive CD4+ cells and higher diversity.

The sample was blood. The TCR was taken from an older woman in good health. The rearrangement links TRBV19 to TRBJ2-3; TRBD2 matches at 9 bases. The CDR3 sequence is CASSRSSGRIDTQYF. In DNA form, the CDR3 reads TGTGCCAGTAGTAGAAGTAGCGGGAGAATCGATACGCAGTATTTT.